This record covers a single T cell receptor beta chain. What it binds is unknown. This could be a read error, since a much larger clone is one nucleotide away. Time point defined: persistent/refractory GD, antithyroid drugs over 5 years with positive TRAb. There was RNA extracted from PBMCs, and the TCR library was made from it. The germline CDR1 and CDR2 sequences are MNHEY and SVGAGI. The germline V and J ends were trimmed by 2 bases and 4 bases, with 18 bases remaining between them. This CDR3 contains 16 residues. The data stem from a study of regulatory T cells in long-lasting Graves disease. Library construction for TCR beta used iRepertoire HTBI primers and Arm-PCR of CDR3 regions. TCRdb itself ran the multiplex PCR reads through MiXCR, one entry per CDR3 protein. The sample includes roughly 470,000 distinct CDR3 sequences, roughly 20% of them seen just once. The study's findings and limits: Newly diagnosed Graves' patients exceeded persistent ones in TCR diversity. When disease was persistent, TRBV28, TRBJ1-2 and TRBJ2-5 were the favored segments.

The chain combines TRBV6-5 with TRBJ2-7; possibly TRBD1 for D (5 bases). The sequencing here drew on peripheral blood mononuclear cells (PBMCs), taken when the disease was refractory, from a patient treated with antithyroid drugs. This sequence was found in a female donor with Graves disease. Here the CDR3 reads CASSYPGPIREYEQYF. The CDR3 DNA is TGTGCCAGCAGTTACCCAGGGCCGATTAGAGAGTACGAGCAGTACTTC.